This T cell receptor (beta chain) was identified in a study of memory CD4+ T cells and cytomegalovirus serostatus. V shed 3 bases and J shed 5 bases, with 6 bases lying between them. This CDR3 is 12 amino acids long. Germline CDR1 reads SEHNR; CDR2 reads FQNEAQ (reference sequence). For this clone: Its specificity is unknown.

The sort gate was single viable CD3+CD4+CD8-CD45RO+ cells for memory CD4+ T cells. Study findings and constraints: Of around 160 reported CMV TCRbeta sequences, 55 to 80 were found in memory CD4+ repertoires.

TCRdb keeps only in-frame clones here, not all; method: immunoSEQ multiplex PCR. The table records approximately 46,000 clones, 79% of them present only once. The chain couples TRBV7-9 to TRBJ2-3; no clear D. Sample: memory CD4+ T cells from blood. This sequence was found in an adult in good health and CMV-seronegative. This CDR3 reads CASSFSGDTQYF. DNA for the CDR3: TGTGCCAGCAGCTTCTCAGGAGATACGCAGTATTTT. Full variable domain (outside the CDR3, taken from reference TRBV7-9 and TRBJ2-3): DTGVSQNPRHKITKRGQNVTFRCDPISEHNRLYWYRQTLGQGPEFLTYFQNEAQLEKSRLLSDRFSAERPKGSFSTLEIQRTEQGDSAMYLCASSFSGDTQYFGPGTRLTVL.